Following are 15 T cell receptor beta chains from one sample sequenced in a study of blood T cells in healthy people across ages. It was with a sample-barcoded 5' primer and a J-beta primer mix that a second PCR of roughly 6 to 11 cycles was run. MiXCR, run by TCRdb on the 5' RACE reads, gives a single entry per CDR3 protein. The sample yields over 1,300,000 distinct CDR3 sequences, roughly 60% seen once. Material for sequencing was blood. All receptors derive from a man between 18 and 29 years old in good health.

The rearrangement uses TRBV2 and TRBJ1-2, with a possible D match to TRBD1 (6 bases). Looked up from germline, CDR1 is SNHLY and CDR2 is FYNNEI. V dropped 0 bases and J dropped 8 bases, with 16 bases sitting between them. The CDR3 runs to 15 residues. In DNA form, the CDR3 reads TGTGCCAGCAGTGAAGCGCTATCAGGGGTTTACGGCTACACCTTC. It is translated as CASSEALSGVYGYTF.

The genes are TRBV29-1 and TRBJ2-1, with 12 positions matching TRBD2. J was trimmed by 6 bases and V by 6 bases; bases with no gene match: 6. CDR3 length equals 14 residues. In germline, CDR1 is SQVTM, CDR2 ANQGSEA. The CDR3 loop is CSVPSGRAVNEQFF. CDR3 in DNA: TGCAGCGTCCCTAGCGGGAGGGCCGTCAATGAGCAGTTCTTC.

The gene calls are TRBV18 and TRBJ2-7; the D is unclear. Trimming took 1 base from V and 2 from J, leaving 9 bases between them. Per the germline V gene, CDR1 is KGHSH and CDR2 is LQKENI. CDR3 size: 14 residues. The DNA for the CDR3 is TGTGCCAGCTCACCACTGGGGATTACCTACGAGCAGTACTTC. It translates to CASSPLGITYEQYF.

This chain uses TRBV27 with TRBJ1-6, with D unclear. CDR1 MNHEY and CDR2 SMNVEV come from the germline V gene (reference sequence). The CDR3 spans 13 residues. Trimming shortened V by 6 bases and J by 11 bases, and 14 bases separated the two germline ends. This CDR3 is CASSPTGHAPLHF. CDR3 in DNA: TGTGCCAGCAGCCCAACGGGTCATGCACCCCTCCACTTT.

The rearrangement joins TRBV4-3 to TRBJ2-7; 12 bases match TRBD1. This CDR3 has 19 amino acids. Germline V lookup: CDR1 LGHNA, CDR2 YSLEER. V lost 0 bases to trimming and J lost 4 bases; unmatched junction nucleotides: 13. The CDR3 region has the DNA TGCGCCAGCAGCCAAGATATGTGGGGGGGACAGGGGGCCGTTTACGAGCAGTACTTC. This gives the protein CASSQDMWGGQGAVYEQYF.

This clonotype was observed a few times. This sequence joins TRBV6-2 or TRBV6-3 and TRBJ2-7; no definite D call. Germline V lookup: CDR1 MNHEY, CDR2 SVGEGT. V was clipped by 4 bases and J by 5 bases, with 12 bases between them. This CDR3 comprises 13 residues. The CDR3 coding sequence is TGTGCCAGCAGTTCTTACGGGTACCACGAGCAGTACTTC. Encoded protein: CASSSYGYHEQYF.

The rearrangement uses TRBV20-1 and TRBJ2-1, with a possible D match to TRBD2 (5 bases). The germline V gene has CDR1 DFQATT and CDR2 SNEGSKA (reference sequence). This CDR3 has 14 amino acids. V lost 0 bases, J lost 5 bases, and 11 bases lay in between. The CDR3 coding sequence is TGCAGTGCTAGAGACGATGCAGCGGACAATGAGCAGTTCTTC. Amino acids: CSARDDAADNEQFF.

The CDR3 loop is CASSYSPGVTYGYTF. DNA of the CDR3: TGTGCCAGCAGTTACTCCCCCGGGGTGACATATGGCTACACCTTC. The chain couples TRBV6-5 to TRBJ1-2; D remains unclear. V lost 0 bases to trimming and J lost 5 bases, with 13 bases between them. CDR3 length: 15 residues. The germline CDR1 and CDR2 sequences are MNHEY and SVGAGI.

The CDR3 spells CASSQEGIGNLPYEQYF. CDR3 coding DNA: TGCGCCAGCAGCCAAGAAGGGATCGGGAACTTGCCCTACGAGCAGTACTTC. This rearrangement joins TRBV4-1 to TRBJ2-7; tentative D call: TRBD2 (5 bases). The CDR3 extends over 17 amino acids. V lost 0 bases and J 2 bases, leaving 17 bases between the germline ends. CDR1 is MGHRA and CDR2 is YSYEKL in the germline V gene.

The chain joins TRBV27 to TRBJ2-5, with D uncertain. Germline lookup yields CDR1 MNHEY and CDR2 SMNVEV (reference sequence). The CDR3 runs 10 residues. The CDR3 reads CVSFKETQYF. The CDR3 nucleotides are TGTGTCAGTTTTAAAGAGACCCAGTACTTC.

This clonotype was found a few times. V and J are TRBV20-1 and TRBJ2-1, with TRBD1 matching over 10 bases. This CDR3 region has 14 residues. J gave up 12 bases and V 1 base, and 9 bases lay outside the gene matches. From germline, CDR1 is DFQATT and CDR2 SNEGSKA (reference sequence). The CDR3 sequence: CSARVTGGKVGQFF. DNA for the CDR3: TGCAGTGCTAGAGTGACAGGGGGCAAGGTCGGGCAGTTCTTC.

The CDR3 protein is CSASGADISYNSPLHF. CDR3 nucleotide sequence: TGCAGTGCTTCCGGGGCAGACATTTCCTATAATTCACCCCTCCACTTT. The chain combines TRBV20-1 with TRBJ1-6; a weak D match, TRBD1 (5 bases). Germline values: CDR1 DFQATT, CDR2 SNEGSKA (reference sequence). This CDR3 has 16 amino acids. V shed 5 bases and J shed 1 base, with 15 bases lying between them.

As to this clonotype: At one end the junction does not follow the germline gene, possibly because of a read error. The chain couples TRBV6-6 to TRBJ2-1; the match to TRBD1 covers 7 bases. There are 17 residues in the CDR3. In germline, CDR1 is MNHNY, CDR2 SVGAGI (reference sequence). In DNA, the CDR3 is TGTGCAAGCAGTTACGGTTATACAGGGGACCTATACAATGAGCAGTTCTTC. It yields the protein CASSYGYTGDLYNEQFF.

The rearrangement joins TRBV20-1 to TRBJ2-5; the D is unclear. Judging by the DNA end, TRBJ2-7 fits better; the J call may be wrong. The CDR3 has 12 amino acids. Looked up from germline, CDR1 is DFQATT and CDR2 is SNEGSKA (reference sequence). The CDR3 DNA reads as TGCAGTTCCAAGGTGGGATTCTACGAGCAGTACTTC. As protein: CSSKVGFYEQYF.

This clonotype was seen more than once but under ten times. This rearrangement joins TRBV4-1 to TRBJ2-1; possibly TRBD2 for D (6 bases). CDR1 and CDR2 (germline): MGHRA, YSYEKL. V was pared by 7 bases and J by 10 bases, with 11 bases between. The CDR3 is made up of 11 amino acids. The CDR3 coding sequence is TGCGCCAGCATGGGTAGCGGAGAGCAGTTCTTC. This gives the protein CASMGSGEQFF.